This T cell receptor (beta chain) was sequenced for a study of T cells in tuberculosis. Study context: Sequenced TCRs come from CD1B-GMM tetramer-binding T cells.

V lost 5 bases, J lost 4 bases, and 16 bases lay in between. CDR1 and CDR2 from the germline V gene are SGHRS and YFSETQ. The CDR3 extends over 14 amino acids. Remarks on this clone: Antigen unknown.

Libraries were prepared by immunoSEQ multiplex PCR; TCRdb keeps only in-frame clonotypes and omits some of them. The sample holds tens of thousands of clones, around 96% seen once. Findings of the study overall: GMM-specific TCRs were nearer to active tuberculosis alpha repertoires, suggesting expansion. The TCR-beta difference was not significant; alpha differences partly reflected length.

Time point noted: new active TB diagnosis, blood taken before or within 7 days of starting treatment. Tuberculosis was confirmed by positive sputum smear and/or M. tuberculosis culture. This clonotype was obtained from an adult with tuberculosis. The chain recombines TRBV5-1 with TRBJ2-7; possible D gene TRBD2, 6 bases. Source: PBMCs, taken at tuberculosis diagnosis. The CDR3 loop reads CASRKRDLGYEQYF. Here the CDR3 DNA reads TGCGCCAGCAGGAAGAGGGACTTGGGGTACGAGCAGTACTTC.